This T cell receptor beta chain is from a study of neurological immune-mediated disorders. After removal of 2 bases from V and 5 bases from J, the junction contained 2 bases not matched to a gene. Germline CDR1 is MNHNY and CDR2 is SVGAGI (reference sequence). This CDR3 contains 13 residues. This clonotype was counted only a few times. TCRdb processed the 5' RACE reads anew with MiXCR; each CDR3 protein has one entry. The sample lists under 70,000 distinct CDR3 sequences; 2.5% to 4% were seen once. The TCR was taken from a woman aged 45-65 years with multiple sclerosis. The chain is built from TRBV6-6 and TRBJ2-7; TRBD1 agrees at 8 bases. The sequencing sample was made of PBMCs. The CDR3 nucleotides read TGTGCCAGCAGTTACAACAGGGGGGACGAGCAGTACTTC. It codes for CASSYNRGDEQYF.